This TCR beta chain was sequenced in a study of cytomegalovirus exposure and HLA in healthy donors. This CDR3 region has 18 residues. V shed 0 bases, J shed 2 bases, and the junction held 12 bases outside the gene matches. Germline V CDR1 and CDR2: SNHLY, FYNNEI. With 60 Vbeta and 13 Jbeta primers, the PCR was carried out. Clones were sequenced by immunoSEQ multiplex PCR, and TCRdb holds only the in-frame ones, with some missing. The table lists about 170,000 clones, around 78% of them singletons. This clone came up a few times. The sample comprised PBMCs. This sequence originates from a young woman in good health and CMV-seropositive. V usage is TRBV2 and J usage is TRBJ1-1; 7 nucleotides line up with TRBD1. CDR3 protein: CASSEALVRQGVNTEAFF. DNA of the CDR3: TGTGCCAGCAGTGAAGCACTAGTGAGACAGGGAGTTAACACTGAAGCTTTCTTT.